This entry is about one T cell receptor beta chain. Germline V CDR1 and CDR2: MNHEY, SMNVEV (reference sequence). The CDR3 length is 16 residues. V lost 5 bases, J lost 0 bases, and 16 bases lay in between. This entry is derived from a study of blood T cell repertoires in COVID-19. The overall study: Samples representing acute and convalescent COVID-19 were sourced from the United States, Italy and Spain. From T cells, B-cell-depleted T cells, or PBMCs came the material, which was cDNA or gDNA.

The study recruited people aged roughly 18 to 95 years across roughly 23 US areas. The protocol was immunoSEQ multiplex PCR, while the TCRdb copy is restricted to in-frame clones and leaves out a portion. The data contain 250,000 to 300,000 clones, around 90% of them singletons. This sequence joins TRBV27 and TRBJ1-1, with D possibly TRBD1 on 6 matching bases. The clonotype originates from a woman in her thirties or forties with acute COVID-19. Input material: PBMCs or T cells enriched from blood (not recorded which). The CDR3: CASSPSGVGMNTEAFF. The CDR3 DNA reads TGTGCCAGCAGTCCTTCAGGGGTAGGGATGAACACTGAAGCTTTCTTT.